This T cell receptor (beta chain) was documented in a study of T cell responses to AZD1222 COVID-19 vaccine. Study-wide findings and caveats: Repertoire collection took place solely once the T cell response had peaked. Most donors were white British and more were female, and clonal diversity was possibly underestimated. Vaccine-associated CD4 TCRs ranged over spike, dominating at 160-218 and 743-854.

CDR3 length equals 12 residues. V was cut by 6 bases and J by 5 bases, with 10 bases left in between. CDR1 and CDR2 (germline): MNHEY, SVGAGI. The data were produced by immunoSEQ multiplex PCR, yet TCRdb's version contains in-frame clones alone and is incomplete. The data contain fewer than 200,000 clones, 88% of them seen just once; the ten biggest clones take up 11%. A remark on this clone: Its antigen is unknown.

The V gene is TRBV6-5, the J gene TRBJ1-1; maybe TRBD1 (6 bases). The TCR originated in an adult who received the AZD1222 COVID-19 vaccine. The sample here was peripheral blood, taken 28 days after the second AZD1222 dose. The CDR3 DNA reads TGTGCCAGCAGAGGGGGAAGTACTGAAGCTTTCTTT. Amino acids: CASRGGSTEAFF.